Below, 24 T cell receptor beta chains from the same sample are listed, as sequenced in a study of T cell responses to AZD1222 COVID-19 vaccine (dated by TCRdb to the early 2020s). Sample time point, as interpreted from the label and publication: about 28 days (+/-7) after the second vaccine dose. Libraries were prepared through the immunoSEQ multiplex PCR assay. Here the immuneACCESS table is served through TCRdb, limited to in-frame sequences with V and J called. Missing clones are a known gap in these copies; in checked studies unresolved V genes cover under half, and the rest lacks a known reason. Counted in this sample were more than 80,000 clones; about nine tenths of them appeared once. 7.5% to 9% of the sample lies in the top ten. Source: peripheral blood, taken 28 days after the second AZD1222 dose. These receptors came from an adult who received the AZD1222 COVID-19 vaccine.

The rearrangement joins TRBV7-6 to TRBJ2-7; D is uncertain. Germline loops: CDR1 SGHVS, CDR2 FNYEAQ. This CDR3 region has 13 residues. Trimming removed 2 bases at V and 3 bases at J, with 8 bases between. The CDR3 region is CASSLNRLYEQYF. The CDR3 DNA reads as TGTGCCAGCAGCTTAAATCGTCTCTACGAGCAGTACTTC.

The chain combines TRBV6-5 with TRBJ1-4, with 10 bases matching TRBD1. Germline V gene data show CDR1 as MNHEY and CDR2 as SVGAGI. Trimming at V came to 7 bases and at J to 8 bases, leaving 4 bases not matched to a gene. This CDR3 has 13 residues. The CDR3 protein is CASKTGGREKLFF. The CDR3 bases are TGTGCCAGCAAGACAGGGGGCCGAGAAAAACTGTTTTTT.

The CDR3 sequence is CASSPGWTEAFF. DNA for the CDR3: TGTGCCAGCAGCCCGGGGTGGACTGAAGCTTTCTTT. The rearrangement links TRBV7-8 to TRBJ1-1; D gene uncertain. V was shortened by 5 bases and J by 5 bases, with 9 bases between the two germline ends. CDR1 and CDR2 from the germline V gene are SGHVS and FQNEAQ. This CDR3 region has 12 residues.

The chain employs TRBV21-1 and TRBJ1-2. TRBV21-1 is a documented pseudogene. The CDR3 spans 13 residues. The CDR3 loop reads CASFPCKWEGYTF. In nucleotides, the CDR3 is TGTGCCAGCTTCCCTTGCAAATGGGAGGGCTACACCTTC.

This chain joins TRBV19 and TRBJ1-2; D not resolved. V was pared by 5 bases and J by 8 bases, with 9 bases between. The V gene's germline CDR1 is LNHDA and CDR2 SQIVND (reference sequence). The CDR3 totals 11 residues. The CDR3 DNA is TGTGCCAGTAGTCTGGCAGAGGGCTACACCTTC. Protein sequence: CASSLAEGYTF.

The DNA of the CDR3 is TGTGCCAGCAGTTTCAGCTCCTACAATGAGCAGTTCTTC. Translation gives CASSFSSYNEQFF. The V and J genes are TRBV6-5 and TRBJ2-1; no clear D. This CDR3 spans 13 amino acids. The V end was cut by 4 bases, the J end by 0 bases, with 4 bases between. In germline, CDR1 is MNHEY, CDR2 SVGAGI.

The CDR3, as DNA: TGTGCCAGCAGCTTGGAGGCAGGGGAGCTCACCGGGGAGCTGTTTTTT. Translated, it gives CASSLEAGELTGELFF. This chain uses TRBV5-6 with TRBJ2-2; maybe TRBD1 (6 bases). Germline CDR1 SGHDT, CDR2 YYEEEE. The CDR3 has 16 residues. The V end was cut by 0 bases, the J end by 4 bases, with 13 bases between.

This clone was picked up one time. This rearrangement joins TRBV29-1 to TRBJ2-5; D may be TRBD1 (7 bases). The CDR3 consists of 13 residues. V lost 6 bases and J 5 bases, leaving 16 bases between the germline ends. The germline CDR1 and CDR2 sequences are SQVTM and ANQGSEA. CDR3 bases: TGCAGCGTGATCAGGGGGGCCACTGAGACCCAGTACTTC. Encoded protein: CSVIRGATETQYF. The whole variable domain, remainder taken from reference TRBV29-1 and TRBJ2-5, is SAVISQKPSRDICQRGTSLTIQCQVDSQVTMMFWYRQQPGQSLTLIATANQGSEATYESGFVIDKFPISRPNLTFSTLTVSNMSPEDSSIYLCSVIRGATETQYFGPGTRLLVL.

The CDR3 here is CASSRGRSNEKLFF. CDR3 in DNA: TGTGCCAGCAGCAGAGGGAGATCTAATGAAAAACTGTTTTTT. The chain links TRBV5-6 to TRBJ1-4; D not resolved. CDR1 and CDR2 from the germline V gene are SGHDT and YYEEEE. The CDR3 is 14 residues long. Trimming stripped 4 bases from V and 3 bases from J, with 10 bases between.

This clone has just a few counts. The chain links TRBV5-1 to TRBJ1-1; D gene uncertain. V was shortened by 7 bases and J by 5 bases, with 12 bases between the two germline ends. Germline V lookup: CDR1 SGHRS, CDR2 YFSETQ. CDR3 size: 12 residues. CDR3 sequence reads: CASRKGETEAFF. CDR3 nucleotide sequence: TGCGCCAGCCGAAAGGGAGAAACTGAAGCTTTCTTT.

This sequence joins TRBV18 and TRBJ2-5, with a possible D match to TRBD2 (6 bases). The CDR3 is 11 residues long. V was pared by 6 bases and J by 5 bases, with 7 bases between. Germline CDR1 reads KGHSH; CDR2 reads LQKENI. CDR3 in DNA: TGTGCCAGCTCCCGGGGGGAGACCCAGTACTTC. Protein sequence: CASSRGETQYF. Full variable domain (outside the CDR3, taken from reference TRBV18 and TRBJ2-5): NAGVMQNPRHLVRRRGQEARLRCSPMKGHSHVYWYRQLPEEGLKFMVYLQKENIIDESGMPKERFSAEFPKEGPSILRIQQVVRGDSAAYFCASSRGETQYFGPGTRLLVL.

The chain is built from TRBV30 and TRBJ2-2, with D tentatively TRBD2 (5 bases). This CDR3 region has 15 residues. CDR1 is GTSNPN, CDR2 SVGIG, per germline (reference sequence). Trimming shortened V by 3 bases and J by 4 bases, and 15 bases separated the two germline ends. The CDR3 region has the DNA TGTGCCTGGAGGCGGGTAGGGATTGGCACCGGGGAGCTGTTTTTT. Translating gives CAWRRVGIGTGELFF. Supplemented by reference TRBV30 and TRBJ2-2, the full variable domain reads SQTIHQWPATLVQPVGSPLSLECTVEGTSNPNLYWYRQAAGRGLQLLFYSVGIGQISSEVPQNLSASRPQDRQFILSSKKLLLSDSGFYLCAWRRVGIGTGELFFGEGSRLTVL.

The chain links TRBV11-2 to TRBJ1-2, with 7 bases fitting TRBD1. Germline lookup yields CDR1 SGHAT and CDR2 FQNNGV. V dropped 5 bases and J dropped 7; count of bases not matched to a gene: 7. This CDR3 spans 13 amino acids. The CDR3 DNA sequence: TGTGCCAGCAGCCCAGGGGGGGGCTCTGGCTACACCTTC. Protein sequence: CASSPGGGSGYTF. Supplemented by reference TRBV11-2 and TRBJ1-2, the full variable domain reads EAGVAQSPRYKIIEKRQSVAFWCNPISGHATLYWYQQILGQGPKLLIQFQNNGVVDDSQLPKDRFSAERLKGVDSTLKIQPAKLEDSAVYLCASSPGGGSGYTFGSGTRLTVV.

This rearrangement joins TRBV24-1 to TRBJ2-1; D possibly uses TRBD1 or TRBD2 (6 bases each). Germline V lookup: CDR1 KGHDR, CDR2 SFDVKD. V was pared by 3 bases and J by 2 bases, with 25 bases between. The length of the CDR3 is 20 residues. The CDR3 DNA reads as TGTGCCACCAGTGATCCAATGGGAGGACAGATAGGGGCGGCCTACAATGAGCAGTTCTTC. Translated, it gives CATSDPMGGQIGAAYNEQFF.

The rearrangement uses TRBV18 and TRBJ2-2; D remains ambiguous. Per germline, CDR1 KGHSH and CDR2 LQKENI. V lost 2 bases, J lost 2 bases, and 9 bases lay in between. The CDR3 contains 15 residues. Written as DNA, the CDR3 is TGTGCCAGCTCACCAACAGTTGATAACACCGGGGAGCTGTTTTTT. Encoded protein: CASSPTVDNTGELFF.

The chain's CDR3 is CASSQDAGTGMAFRGYTF. CDR3 nucleotide sequence: TGTGCCAGCAGCCAAGATGCGGGGACAGGGATGGCCTTCCGTGGCTACACCTTC. The chain couples TRBV3-1 (or the pseudogene TRBV3-2) to TRBJ1-2; the match to TRBD1 covers 9 bases. J lost 7 bases, V lost 0 bases, and 15 bases had no gene match. The germline V gene has CDR1 LGHDT and CDR2 YNNKEL (reference sequence). The CDR3 is 18 residues long.

V gene TRBV7-2 combines with J gene TRBJ1-1; D gene unclear. V was trimmed by 4 bases and J by 0 bases, leaving 9 bases between them. The CDR3 covers 14 residues. In germline, CDR1 is SGHTA, CDR2 FQGNSA. The CDR3 sequence: CASSSTALNTEAFF. The CDR3 nucleotides are TGTGCCAGCAGCTCAACGGCGCTGAACACTGAAGCTTTCTTT.

The J gene is TRBJ1-4, the V gene TRBV5-1; 7 bases line up with TRBD1. The CDR3 loop spans 14 amino acids. Germline CDR1 SGHRS, CDR2 YFSETQ. The V segment lost 4 bases and the J segment 3 bases; nucleotides outside the gene matches: 3. The CDR3 loop reads CASSPRGPNEKLFF. The CDR3 nucleotides read TGCGCCAGCAGCCCTAGGGGGCCTAATGAAAAACTGTTTTTT.

The rearrangement joins TRBV9 to TRBJ2-4; TRBD2 matches 9 bases. The CDR3 totals 16 residues. Germline loops: CDR1 SGDLS, CDR2 YYNGEE. V shed 4 bases, J shed 3 bases, and the junction held 8 bases outside the gene matches. In nucleotides, the CDR3 is TGTGCCAGCAGCCCCGTAGCGGGGGTGATCAAAAACATTCAGTACTTC. Encoded protein: CASSPVAGVIKNIQYF.

The gene calls are TRBV7-2 and TRBJ1-2; the D is unclear. Per germline, CDR1 SGHTA and CDR2 FQGNSA. CDR3 size: 12 residues. Trimming cost V 11 bases and J 8 bases, with 18 bases left between them. CDR3 amino acids: CAVPTTFPGYTF. CDR3 sequence (DNA): TGTGCCGTTCCTACGACTTTCCCGGGCTACACCTTC.

The chain links TRBV7-3 to TRBJ1-1; 9 bases are a match to TRBD1. The CDR3 covers 13 residues. J gave up 4 bases and V 5 bases, and 2 bases lay outside the gene matches. Germline CDR1 and CDR2: SGHTA and FQGTGA. This CDR3 reads CASSQGQGTEAFF. DNA of the CDR3: TGTGCCAGCAGCCAGGGACAGGGCACTGAAGCTTTCTTT.

The genes are TRBV6-5 and TRBJ2-5; D uncertain. Trimming pared 0 bases from V and 3 bases from J, leaving 14 bases between. The germline V gene encodes CDR1 MNHEY and CDR2 SVGAGI. This CDR3 is 16 amino acids long. This CDR3 reads CASSYSGASNKETQYF. DNA of the CDR3: TGTGCCAGCAGTTACTCCGGCGCGAGCAACAAAGAGACCCAGTACTTC.

The chain employs TRBV18 and TRBJ1-5, with 8 bases fitting TRBD1. The CDR3 sequence is 18 residues long. Unmatched junction bases numbered 17, after V lost 3 bases and J lost 7 bases. Germline V gene lookup returns CDR1 KGHSH and CDR2 LQKENI. CDR3 loop: CASSPWMGGQGGRQPQHF. As DNA, the CDR3 is TGTGCCAGCTCACCGTGGATGGGTGGACAGGGTGGACGGCAGCCCCAGCATTTT.

The chain is built from TRBV5-4 and TRBJ2-7, with TRBD1 matching 8 bases. This CDR3 region has 16 residues. Trimming took 6 bases from V and 4 from J; bases not matched to a gene: 15. Germline CDR1 reads SGHNT; CDR2 reads YYREEE (reference sequence). CDR3 loop: CASKTGGTGGEYEQYF. The CDR3 DNA is TGTGCCAGCAAAACCGGTGGGACAGGTGGAGAGTACGAGCAGTACTTC.